The sequence of this TCR beta chain was determined in a study of shared clonotypes between healthy human individuals. Generated by immunoSEQ multiplex PCR, the TCRdb table keeps only in-frame clones and is missing some. The sample shows approximately 740,000 clones, about 92% of them seen only once. This clone has a single count. Its antigen is still unknown. Only CD45RO-negative cells positively selected for CCR7 counted as naive CD8 cells, so terminally differentiated effector memory CD45RA+ cells were excluded. Broader study findings: The study sampled only blood, and tissue repertoires likely differ.

The receptor's source is a man aged 25-40 years in good health. Sequenced sample: naive CD8+ T cells sorted from blood.

Here the CDR3 reads CASSFGPSVTQYF. The CDR3 nucleotides are TGTGCCAGCAGTTTCGGTCCTAGCGTGACCCAGTACTTC. V is TRBV27 and J is TRBJ2-5, with D possibly matching TRBD2 (6 bases). From germline, CDR1 is MNHEY and CDR2 SMNVEV (reference sequence). The CDR3 totals 13 residues. V lost 3 bases to trimming and J lost 7 bases, with 12 bases between them.